The 9 T cell receptor beta chains in this list originate from one sample, sequenced in a study of cytomegalovirus exposure and HLA in healthy donors. PCR employed 60 Vbeta and 13 Jbeta primers. This table comes from immunoSEQ multiplex PCR, and its TCRdb copy is limited to in-frame clones, with some not included. Among approximately 110,000 clones, approximately 80% were seen once, and the ten largest hold around 2.6%. Sample: PBMCs. These receptors were taken from a woman aged 18-35 years in good health and CMV-seronegative.

CDR3 sequence: CASSDSTSGGPDTQYF. DNA of the CDR3: TGTGCCAGCAGTGACTCAACTAGCGGGGGACCAGATACGCAGTATTTT. The J gene is TRBJ2-3, the V gene TRBV6-4, with 11 nucleotides matching TRBD2. From germline, CDR1 is MRHNA and CDR2 SNTAGT. V was clipped by 0 bases and J by 4 bases; unmatched bases: 3. The CDR3 consists of 16 residues.

This clone was counted only a few times. The chain links TRBV27 to TRBJ1-2, with D uncertain. V gave up 6 bases and J gave up 3 bases, with 8 bases separating them. The length of the CDR3 is 12 residues. Germline V CDR1 and CDR2: MNHEY, SMNVEV (reference sequence). The CDR3 nucleotides are TGTGCCAGCAGAAGGGAGGACTATGGCTACACCTTC. This codes for CASRREDYGYTF.

This chain joins TRBV7-6 and TRBJ2-3, with 7 nucleotides matching TRBD2. This CDR3 is 12 amino acids long. Trimming took 5 bases from V and 6 from J; bases not matched to a gene: 2. Germline V gene sequence: CDR1 SGHVS, CDR2 FNYEAQ. CDR3 region: CASSQGGDTQYF. The CDR3 DNA follows: TGTGCCAGCAGCCAGGGAGGGGATACGCAGTATTTT.

The J gene is TRBJ2-7, the V gene TRBV11-2; possibly TRBD1 for D (6 bases). The CDR3 contains 16 residues. Germline lookup yields CDR1 SGHAT and CDR2 FQNNGV. V lost 3 bases and J 0 bases, leaving 15 bases between the germline ends. CDR3 loop: CASSFTSGVSSYEQYF. CDR3 coding DNA: TGTGCCAGCAGCTTCACCTCAGGGGTTTCCTCCTACGAGCAGTACTTC.

The V and J genes are TRBV2 and TRBJ1-2; TRBD1 matches at 7 bases. Germline lookup yields CDR1 SNHLY and CDR2 FYNNEI. The CDR3 loop spans 13 amino acids. Trimming took 7 bases from V and 4 from J; bases not matched to a gene: 6. CDR3: CASIGQAIYGYTF. CDR3 bases: TGTGCCAGCATCGGACAGGCTATCTATGGCTACACCTTC.

The J gene is TRBJ1-4, the V gene TRBV4-1; D is uncertain. Trimming took 1 base from V and 2 from J, leaving 14 bases between them. CDR1 and CDR2 from the germline V gene are MGHRA and YSYEKL. The CDR3 loop spans 17 amino acids. For the CDR3, the DNA is TGCGCCAGCAGCCAAGTCGGCGGATTGAGGACTAATGAAAAACTGTTTTTT. Residues: CASSQVGGLRTNEKLFF.

This sequence joins TRBV9 and TRBJ2-7; no clear D gene. V was pared by 4 bases and J by 3 bases, with 11 bases between. This CDR3 has 13 residues. CDR1 and CDR2 (germline): SGDLS, YYNGEE. This CDR3 reads CASSSRSGYEQYF. The CDR3 DNA reads as TGTGCCAGCAGCTCCAGGTCCGGCTACGAGCAGTACTTC.

The gene calls are TRBV5-6 and TRBJ1-2; D gene ambiguous. CDR3 length: 14 amino acids. From germline, CDR1 is SGHDT and CDR2 YYEEEE. V gave up 0 bases and J gave up 5 bases, with 11 bases separating them. This CDR3 reads CASSLVAGVYGYTF. CDR3 bases: TGTGCCAGCAGCTTGGTCGCGGGTGTTTATGGCTACACCTTC.

The chain employs TRBV7-2 and TRBJ2-5; 10 positions agree with TRBD1. Germline CDR1 and CDR2: SGHTA and FQGNSA. J gave up 4 bases and V 4 bases, and 0 bases lay outside the gene matches. CDR3 size: 13 residues. The CDR3 bases are TGTGCCAGCAGCTGGGACAGGGGAGAGACCCAGTACTTC. Translated: CASSWDRGETQYF.